Reported below is one T cell receptor beta chain. Its antigen is unknown. The input lacks base qualities; no much larger clone sits a single base away. Including the terminal cysteine and phenylalanine, the CDR3 comprises 15 residues. Only the CDR3 region is kept as DNA, spanning 45 bases read in frame from base 1. V and J are trimmed by 7 bases and 1 base, and the gene matches miss 9 bases of the junction. The germline V gene (reference sequence) gives CDR1 as LNHDA and CDR2 as SQIVND. Donors were healthy HIV-negative adults with no recently reported acute infections or vaccinations. Every donor was a Caucasian adult residing in Nashville, Tennessee, USA. CD8 memory samples were composed of magnetically selected CD45RO+ cells combined with CCR7-negative CD45RA+ effector memory (TemRA) cells. After blood collection by leukapheresis, PBMCs were isolated using Ficoll-Histopaque density gradient centrifugation and then cryopreserved in the vapor phase of liquid nitrogen. Purity and quantity of every magnetically sorted T cell population were checked by analytical flow cytometry. Genomic DNA was isolated from each sorted fraction and quantified by UV absorbance on a Nanodrop 2000c.

The data were obtained in a study of shared clonotypes between healthy human individuals (TCRdb year 2020). In the study overall: The cohort comprised a couple of women and a few men aged 18 to 49 years. For each donor, three plates each were used for CD4 naive and CD4 memory, two plates were used for CD8 naive, and one plate was used for CD8 memory. To estimate repertoire size and how much clonotypes are shared between individuals, the study performed deep sequencing of blood TCR repertoires from roughly five healthy adults. Different laboratories and diverse techniques were used to prepare libraries and sequence TCR repertoires, to increase sequencing depth and limit assay-specific biases. Leukapheresis yielded between about 0.9 and 10 billion PBMCs per donor. General study outcomes and caveats: Even with the large sequencing depth, rarefaction of the sorted-subset datasets indicated that sequencing was incomplete. Compared with non-shared clonotypes, the clonotypes found in all four sorted-subset donors had higher generation probabilities. Estimated clonotype richness was generally larger for naive than for memory subsets. Sharing across a handful of donors was observed for around 4.8% of naive CD4, 3% to 3.5% of naive CD8, 2% to 2.5% of memory CD4, and roughly 0.4% of memory CD8 clonotypes. The genetic and exposure-history diversity represented was limited by the small number of donors. Pairwise subsampling indicated that sequencing depth was expected to affect the degree of clonotype sharing among donors. Only blood was sampled, and tissue TCR repertoires likely differ from those in blood.

Using the deep immunoSEQ assay, multiplex PCR amplified TCR CDR3 regions from genomic DNA. Extracted genomic DNA from each cell subset was spread evenly across all wells of several immunoSEQ 96-well plates, with each plate serving as a replicate. For sorted subsets, about 210 ng of genomic DNA, equivalent to tens of thousands of T cell genomes, went into each replicate PCR. Purified libraries were measured with a Qubit 3.0 fluorometer, size-checked on a Bioanalyzer 2100, and measured again with the KAPA Library Quantification kit. Every immunoSEQ 96-well plate was sequenced on a dedicated single-read 150-cycle Illumina NextSeq 550 flow cell. Concerning the study's data processing: Because only junctional sequences without quality scores were contained in the immunoSEQ output, filtering matching that applied to full-length reads could not be performed. To assign V/J genes and CDR3, sequences were annotated against IMGT germline references using PyIR, a Python wrapper for IgBLAST v1.9. Any read was removed if the V/J assignment was weak (E-value above 1e-6), the CDR3 was missing, or the read contained stop codons, out-of-frame junctions, or ambiguous translated residues. V3J clonotypes were defined by identical inferred V gene, J gene, and CDR3 amino acid sequence. Percentage overlap between repertoires was computed as shared unique clonotypes divided by the size of the smaller repertoire. RTK rarefaction, the Chao1 estimator, and Recon v2.1 estimates of unobserved clonotypes were used to assess repertoire richness. OLGA was used to compute generation probabilities for all TCRbeta clonotypes that the gDNA method yielded from a few donors. In TCRdb, the immuneACCESS table is reduced to in-frame sequences with V and J assigned. These tables do not hold every clone; where another copy was compared, an unresolved V gene accounts for under half, and the others remain unexplained. The V and J calls and clone size were taken over from that table, and D and trimming were inferred from the DNA. Present in this sample are 110,000 or so clones, roughly 70% of which were seen just once. The ten largest clones add up to approximately 25% of the sample.

The rearranged chain carries TRBV19 and TRBJ1-1, and 7 junctional nucleotides match TRBD1. This sequence originates from a young woman in good health. The sequencing input was memory CD8+ T cells sorted from blood. In light of the paper, this sample's cell subset or site label describes: CD45RO+ cells pooled with CCR7-negative TemRA cells. The nucleotide sequence reads as follows: TGTGCCAGTAAACCAGGGGGTTGGGGGAACACTGAAGCTTTCTTT. The translation is CASKPGGWGNTEAFF.